The next 25 T cell receptor beta chains were all read from a single sample in a study of T cell responses to AZD1222 COVID-19 vaccine. Data came from immunoSEQ multiplex PCR; TCRdb stores just in-frame clones and leaves some out. The sample includes approximately 150,000 clones, roughly 94% of them seen just once. The specimen was peripheral blood, collected on day 0 of AZD1222 vaccination. The receptors were sampled from an adult in good health.

Only one count was recorded for this clone. This chain uses TRBV21-1 with TRBJ2-7; no check of the table's D call, TRBD2, against the DNA was made. TRBV21-1 represents a pseudogene. CDR3 size: 23 residues. DNA for the CDR3: TGTGCCAGCAGCAAAGCGTTCCGGGGCGGAGGCTTAGCGGGAGCCATAAACTCCTACGAGCAGTACGTC. It translates to CASSKAFRGGGLAGAINSYEQYV.

V is TRBV7-2 and J is TRBJ2-1; the match to TRBD1 covers 7 bases. The CDR3 consists of 15 residues. The germline gives CDR1 SGHTA, CDR2 FQGNSA. The V and J ends lost 4 bases and 1 base, in that order; junction bases with no gene match: 4. The CDR3 DNA sequence: TGTGCCAGCAGCTATACAGGGGATTCCTACAATGAGCAGTTCTTC. Protein sequence: CASSYTGDSYNEQFF.

The chain has TRBV18 and TRBJ2-7; D unclear. The CDR3 length is 13 residues. The V end lost 3 bases, the J end lost 1 base, and 7 bases lay between the germline ends. The V gene's germline CDR1 is KGHSH and CDR2 LQKENI. In DNA form, the CDR3 reads TGTGCCAGCTCACCCGGAGCATCCTACGAGCAGTACGTC. It encodes CASSPGASYEQYV.

The chain has TRBV5-4 and TRBJ2-7, with TRBD1 as a possible D gene (6 bases). Trimming took off 0 bases at V and 2 bases at J, with 9 bases between the two ends. This CDR3 is 14 amino acids long. Germline-derived CDR1 and CDR2 are SGHNT and YYREEE (reference sequence). CDR3 sequence: CASSLEQGAYEQYV. DNA for the CDR3: TGTGCCAGCAGCTTGGAACAGGGAGCCTACGAGCAGTACGTC.

The chain uses TRBV15 and TRBJ1-4, with 8 bases matching TRBD1. J lost 4 bases, V lost 1 base, and 17 bases had no gene match. Germline V gives CDR1 LNHNV, CDR2 YYDKDF (reference sequence). This CDR3 region has 20 residues. The CDR3 spells CATSRASVLLRDRNNEKLFF. DNA of the CDR3: TGTGCCACCAGCAGAGCCTCTGTCCTTTTAAGGGACAGGAATAATGAAAAACTGTTTTTT.

The chain combines TRBV12-3 or TRBV12-4 with TRBJ2-2; the D is unclear. V was shortened by 2 bases and J by 7 bases, with 8 bases between the two germline ends. The CDR3 totals 13 residues. The CDR3 DNA reads as TGTGCCAGCAGTTTAAGGCAAGGCGGGGAGCTGTTTTTT. It yields the protein CASSLRQGGELFF.

This sequence joins TRBV5-4 and TRBJ1-2; D is unclear. Germline-derived CDR1 and CDR2 are SGHNT and YYREEE (reference sequence). This CDR3 contains 14 residues. Trimming stripped 0 bases from V and 4 bases from J, with 10 bases between. The CDR3 protein is CASSLGGMGYGYTF. CDR3 sequence (DNA): TGTGCCAGCAGCTTGGGAGGGATGGGCTATGGCTACACCTTC.

CDR3 in amino acids: CASSLEVTSNTEAFF. The CDR3 DNA follows: TGCGCCAGCAGCTTGGAGGTGACATCGAACACTGAAGCTTTCTTT. The chain employs TRBV5-1 and TRBJ1-1; D unclear. Germline CDR1 reads SGHRS; CDR2 reads YFSETQ. Trimming removed 0 bases from V and 1 base from J, with 10 bases in between. CDR3 length: 15 amino acids.

The chain's CDR3 is CASRDPGAVGVNSPLHF. In DNA form, the CDR3 reads TGTGCCAGCAGGGACCCCGGGGCGGTCGGGGTTAATTCACCCCTCCACTTT. This chain connects TRBV28 to TRBJ1-6, with a possible D match to TRBD1 (5 bases). Per germline, CDR1 MDHEN and CDR2 SYDVKM. The CDR3 consists of 17 residues. The V end lost 6 bases, the J end lost 6 bases, and 21 bases lay between the germline ends.

This rearrangement joins TRBV5-4 to TRBJ2-5; D is uncertain. V was trimmed by 0 bases and J by 1 base, leaving 4 bases between them. Germline V lookup: CDR1 SGHNT, CDR2 YYREEE (reference sequence). This CDR3 has 13 amino acids. Here the CDR3 DNA reads TGTGCCAGCAGCTTGGACAGCCAAGAGACCCAGTACTTC. Translation: CASSLDSQETQYF.

The count of this clone is one. The chain employs TRBV28 and TRBJ1-3; D is perhaps TRBD1 (5 bases). V was shortened by 6 bases and J by 6 bases, with 18 bases between the two germline ends. Germline V gene data show CDR1 as MDHEN and CDR2 as SYDVKM. CDR3 length: 15 residues. The CDR3 DNA sequence: TGTGCCAGCAGGATCGGGTCCGGGACCTTAAACACCATATATTTT. Translation gives CASRIGSGTLNTIYF. Variable domain in full (rest from reference TRBV28 and TRBJ1-3): DVKVTQSSRYLVKRTGEKVFLECVQDMDHENMFWYRQDPGLGLRLIYFSYDVKMKEKGDIPEGYSVSREKKERFSLILESASTNQTSMYLCASRIGSGTLNTIYFGEGSWLTVV.

V usage is TRBV7-9 and J usage is TRBJ1-1; D unresolved. The CDR3 consists of 12 residues. The germline V and J ends were trimmed by 4 bases and 4 bases, with 7 bases remaining between them. CDR1 is SEHNR, CDR2 FQNEAQ, per germline (reference sequence). As DNA, the CDR3 is TGTGCCAGCAGCTCCCAGGTCACTGAAGCTTTCTTT. This encodes CASSSQVTEAFF. The complete variable domain, with remaining parts taken from reference TRBV7-9 and TRBJ1-1, reads DTGVSQNPRHKITKRGQNVTFRCDPISEHNRLYWYRQTLGQGPEFLTYFQNEAQLEKSRLLSDRFSAERPKGSFSTLEIQRTEQGDSAMYLCASSSQVTEAFFGQGTRLTVV.

The J gene is TRBJ2-2, the V gene TRBV5-8, with D possibly being TRBD2 (6 bases). Per germline, CDR1 SGHTS and CDR2 YDEGEE. The V end lost 5 bases, the J end lost 2 bases, and 10 bases lay between the germline ends. CDR3 length: 14 amino acids. The chain's CDR3 is CASSWRGNTGELFF. CDR3 DNA sequence: TGTGCCAGCAGTTGGCGGGGAAACACCGGGGAGCTGTTTTTT.

The chain recombines TRBV27 with TRBJ2-2, with D perhaps assigned TRBD1 or TRBD2 (5 bases each). Germline V gene data show CDR1 as MNHEY and CDR2 as SMNVEV (reference sequence). There are 15 residues in the CDR3. Trimming left V 7 bases short and J 6 bases short, with 18 bases between. The CDR3 loop reads CASKHIGTGAGELFF. DNA of the CDR3: TGTGCCAGCAAACATATCGGGACCGGCGCCGGGGAGCTGTTTTTT.

The chain uses TRBV7-9 and TRBJ2-3; 7 nucleotides agree with TRBD2. Germline assignment: CDR1 SEHNR and CDR2 FQNEAQ (reference sequence). The V segment lost 3 bases and the J segment 6 bases; nucleotides outside the gene matches: 9. This CDR3 region has 15 residues. CDR3 nucleotides: TGTGCCAGCAGCTTGGCGACACGGGGAGGGGATACGCAGTATTTT. Its translation: CASSLATRGGDTQYF.

The chain has TRBV29-1 and TRBJ1-1; no definite D call. Trimming shortened V by 4 bases and J by 0 bases, and 9 bases separated the two germline ends. Germline CDR1 is SQVTM and CDR2 is ANQGSEA. This CDR3 has 13 residues. The CDR3 loop is CSVVSYMNTEAFF. The CDR3 DNA sequence: TGCAGCGTTGTAAGTTACATGAACACTGAAGCTTTCTTT.

The CDR3 region is CASSWGDENTEAFF. CDR3 nucleotides: TGTGCCAGCAGCTGGGGGGACGAGAACACTGAAGCTTTCTTT. The J gene is TRBJ1-1, the V gene TRBV9; a weak D match, TRBD1 (5 bases). Trimming stripped 4 bases from V and 1 base from J, with 11 bases between. Germline lookup yields CDR1 SGDLS and CDR2 YYNGEE. The CDR3 loop spans 14 amino acids.

The V and J genes are TRBV27 and TRBJ2-1; the match to TRBD2 covers 14 bases. V was clipped by 0 bases and J by 6 bases; unmatched bases: 10. This CDR3 comprises 19 residues. Germline CDR1 is MNHEY and CDR2 is SMNVEV (reference sequence). In DNA, the CDR3 is TGTGCCAGCAGTTTATCGGTGGGACTAGCGGGAGCTGCTTCCAATGAGCAGTTCTTC. Its translation: CASSLSVGLAGAASNEQFF.

The chain has TRBV2 and TRBJ1-2; 7 positions agree with TRBD1. The V and J ends lost 1 base and 4 bases, in that order; junction bases with no gene match: 6. The CDR3 runs to 15 residues. The germline V gene has CDR1 SNHLY and CDR2 FYNNEI. This chain's CDR3 is CASSEDRGAPYGYTF. CDR3 nucleotides: TGTGCCAGCAGTGAAGACAGGGGCGCTCCCTATGGCTACACCTTC.

The chain combines TRBV2 with TRBJ2-1; possible D gene TRBD2, 6 bases. The CDR3 consists of 12 residues. With 0 bases removed from V and 9 bases from J, the gap between germline ends came to 6 bases. Per germline, CDR1 SNHLY and CDR2 FYNNEI. In DNA, the CDR3 is TGTGCCAGCAGTGAAGCGCGGGGTGAGCAGTTCTTC. It yields the protein CASSEARGEQFF.

The CDR3 here is CASSLHRDRSNYGYTF. CDR3 in DNA: TGTGCCAGTAGTTTACACCGGGACAGATCTAACTATGGCTACACCTTC. The chain employs TRBV19 and TRBJ1-2; 7 bases are a match to TRBD1. V lost 5 bases and J lost 0; bases outside the gene matches: 9. This CDR3 has 16 residues. Germline values: CDR1 LNHDA, CDR2 SQIVND (reference sequence).

The chain employs TRBV2 and TRBJ1-6, with TRBD1 matching over 8 bases. There are 17 residues in the CDR3. The J segment lost 12 bases and the V segment lost 2 bases, leaving 15 bases of the junction unmatched. Germline V CDR1 and CDR2: SNHLY, FYNNEI. The CDR3, as DNA: TGTGCCAGCAGTGAATTTTTGCTCGGACAGGGCATAATACCCCTCCACTTT. Protein sequence: CASSEFLLGQGIIPLHF.

This clone is a singleton in its sample. This chain joins TRBV6-6 and TRBJ2-7; D is unclear. CDR1 MNHNY and CDR2 SVGAGI come from the germline V gene (reference sequence). The CDR3 runs 14 residues. Between the trimmed V and J ends, which lost 0 bases and 3 bases, there was a span of 9 bases. CDR3 nucleotides: TGTGCCAGCAGTTACTCCAGCCGATACTACGAGCAGTACGTC. As protein: CASSYSSRYYEQYV.

The chain combines TRBV6-5 with TRBJ1-2, with a tentative D call TRBD1 (6 bases). CDR3 size: 12 residues. The germline CDR1 and CDR2 sequences are MNHEY and SVGAGI. Deletions cut 2 bases from V and 7 bases from J, with 8 bases between. This CDR3 is CASSYNRAGYTF. In DNA form, the CDR3 reads TGTGCCAGCAGTTACAACAGGGCTGGCTACACCTTC.

The chain couples TRBV2 to TRBJ1-4; D is perhaps TRBD1 (6 bases). Germline V CDR1 and CDR2: SNHLY, FYNNEI. The CDR3 has 17 residues. The ends were cut back, 7 bases at V and 3 bases at J, with 21 bases in the middle. CDR3 DNA sequence: TGTGCCAGCATACTTGGCAGGGGAAGCGGAGCTAATGAAAAACTGTTTTTT. Encoded protein: CASILGRGSGANEKLFF.